This passage covers 14 T cell receptor beta chains from one sample sequenced in a study of T cells in Graves' hyperthyroidism and ophthalmopathy. Amplification of TCR beta CDR3 regions was performed using RNA transcripts as template. With the HTBI primer set, the TCR CDR3 went through a first round of RT-PCR. Each CDR3 protein is one row after TCRdb ran MiXCR on the multiplex PCR reads. In the table there are 600,000 or so distinct CDR3 sequences, 15% to 20% of which are singletons. Sequencing input: blood. These receptors all come from a woman in her 30s with Graves' hyperthyroidism.

This clonotype was seen at least ten times. V gene TRBV28 combines with J gene TRBJ2-1; D not resolved. The CDR3 has 11 amino acids. Per the germline V gene, CDR1 is MDHEN and CDR2 is SYDVKM. The V end lost 1 base, the J end lost 15 bases, and 10 bases lay between the germline ends. CDR3 coding DNA: TGTGCCAGCAGTTTATCTTGGCAGTGGTTCTTC. Protein: CASSLSWQWFF.

The chain employs TRBV30 and TRBJ1-2; D is ambiguous. Between the trimmed V and J ends, which lost 1 base and 4 bases, there was a span of 10 bases. CDR1 GTSNPN and CDR2 SVGIG come from the germline V gene (reference sequence). CDR3 length: 13 amino acids. DNA for the CDR3: TGTGCCTGGAGTGCTGGGTTTGGCTATGGCTACACCTTC. This codes for CAWSAGFGYGYTF.

This clonotype was seen repeatedly, ten times or more. The gene calls are TRBV28 and TRBJ1-1; D remains ambiguous. V was clipped by 2 bases and J by 4 bases, with 8 bases between them. The CDR3 is 13 amino acids. CDR1 and CDR2 from the germline V gene are MDHEN and SYDVKM. The CDR3 is CASSLEGITEAFF. The DNA of the CDR3 is TGTGCCAGCAGTTTAGAGGGTATCACTGAAGCTTTCTTT. The variable domain in full, with the rest retrieved from reference TRBV28 and TRBJ1-1, is DVKVTQSSRYLVKRTGEKVFLECVQDMDHENMFWYRQDPGLGLRLIYFSYDVKMKEKGDIPEGYSVSREKKERFSLILESASTNQTSMYLCASSLEGITEAFFGQGTRLTVV.

This clonotype occurred many times. The rearrangement uses TRBV11-3 and TRBJ2-1, with 11 bases lining up with TRBD2. J lost 8 bases, V lost 9 bases, and 12 bases had no gene match. The CDR3 has 15 amino acids. The V gene's germline CDR1 is SGHNT and CDR2 YENEEA. The CDR3: CASSFSGRVGDEQFF. As DNA, the CDR3 is TGTGCCAGTTCGTTTAGCGGGAGGGTGGGTGATGAGCAGTTCTTC.

This clonotype was seen repeatedly, ten times or more. The chain combines TRBV29-1 with TRBJ1-2; 8 positions match TRBD1. Germline CDR1 reads SQVTM; CDR2 reads ANQGSEA. V gave up 7 bases and J gave up 0 bases; unmatched junction bases: 4. There are 13 residues in the CDR3. CDR3 loop: CSATGGANYGYTF. Written as DNA, the CDR3 is TGCAGCGCCACAGGGGGAGCTAACTATGGCTACACCTTC.

The chain couples TRBV20-1 to TRBJ2-1; a possible D gene is TRBD2 (5 bases). Trimming cost V 5 bases and J 3 bases, with 17 bases left between them. Germline assignment: CDR1 DFQATT and CDR2 SNEGSKA (reference sequence). The CDR3 consists of 15 residues. The CDR3: CSASLYGGLYNEQFF. The CDR3 DNA reads as TGCAGTGCTTCCCTGTACGGCGGACTCTACAATGAGCAGTTCTTC.

This clonotype came up many times. The chain combines TRBV20-1 with TRBJ2-7, with 8 nucleotides matching TRBD2. This CDR3 has 16 amino acids. After removal of 0 bases from V and 3 bases from J, the junction contained 10 bases not matched to a gene. The germline gives CDR1 DFQATT, CDR2 SNEGSKA (reference sequence). The DNA for the CDR3 is TGCAGTGCTAGAGATCCCCGAACTAGCGGAAGCTACGAGCAGTACTTC. Amino acid sequence: CSARDPRTSGSYEQYF.

The V and J genes are TRBV11-3 and TRBJ1-1; TRBD1 is a possible D gene (6 bases). V lost 2 bases to trimming and J lost 4 bases, with 14 bases between them. Looked up from germline, CDR1 is SGHNT and CDR2 is YENEEA. CDR3 size: 15 residues. The CDR3 reads CASSLRGARSTEAFF. In DNA form, the CDR3 reads TGTGCCAGCAGCTTACGGGGGGCGCGTTCCACTGAAGCTTTCTTT.

The J gene is TRBJ2-1, the V gene TRBV5-6, with TRBD2 matching 10 bases. The germline V gene has CDR1 SGHDT and CDR2 YYEEEE. The CDR3 has 16 amino acids. The trim removed 4 bases at V and 6 bases at J, leaving 10 bases unmatched. CDR3 amino acids: CASSALGAGGPNEQFF. The DNA of the CDR3 is TGTGCCAGCAGCGCCCTAGGAGCGGGAGGGCCCAATGAGCAGTTCTTC.

The table lists this clonotype with a few counts. The V and J genes are TRBV19 and TRBJ2-7; 7 bases are shared with TRBD2. Per the germline V gene, CDR1 is LNHDA and CDR2 is SQIVND (reference sequence). CDR3 size: 15 residues. V shed 1 base, J shed 3 bases, and the junction held 6 bases outside the gene matches. The CDR3 is CASSIVASSGYEQYF. DNA for the CDR3: TGTGCCAGTAGTATAGTAGCGTCTAGCGGCTACGAGCAGTACTTC.

This clonotype was found many times. Its ends do not fully match the called genes, so a read error is possible. The chain links TRBV7-7 to TRBJ2-3; 8 bases map to TRBD2. CDR3 length: 14 residues. Germline CDR1 and CDR2: SSHAT and FNYEAQ (reference sequence). The CDR3 protein is CASSSIAGTDTQYF. For the CDR3, the DNA is TGTGCTAGCAGCTCTATAGCGGGAACAGATACGCAGTATTTT.

The sample holds many counts of this clonotype. The genes are TRBV27 and TRBJ2-7; possible D gene TRBD2, 6 bases. Deletions cut 2 bases from V and 1 base from J, with 9 bases between. Germline CDR1 reads MNHEY; CDR2 reads SMNVEV (reference sequence). The CDR3 totals 14 residues. The CDR3 loop is CASSLAGPSYEQYF. Here the CDR3 DNA reads TGTGCCAGCAGTTTAGCGGGACCGTCCTACGAGCAGTACTTC.

This clonotype was counted ten times or more. The V call is TRBV7-2, the J call TRBJ2-7; TRBD2 is a possible D gene (6 bases). This CDR3 has 13 residues. CDR1 is SGHTA, CDR2 FQGNSA, per germline. V gave up 4 bases and J gave up 6 bases, with 13 bases separating them. The CDR3 bases are TGTGCCAGCAGCTCCCCGGTTAGCGGCGAGCAGTACTTC. Translation: CASSSPVSGEQYF. The full variable domain, completed using reference TRBV7-2 and TRBJ2-7, is GAGVSQSPSNKVTEKGKDVELRCDPISGHTALYWYRQSLGQGLEFLIYFQGNSAPDKSGLPSDRFSAERTGGSVSTLTIQRTQQEDSAVYLCASSSPVSGEQYFGPGTRLTVT.

Only a few counts were recorded for this clonotype. This rearrangement joins TRBV9 to TRBJ2-2, with TRBD2 matching 13 bases. The CDR3 is made up of 16 amino acids. V was clipped by 4 bases and J by 6 bases; unmatched bases: 6. The germline CDR1 and CDR2 sequences are SGDLS and YYNGEE. CDR3 protein: CASSLGTSGTPGELFF. The CDR3, as DNA: TGTGCCAGCAGCCTGGGGACTAGCGGGACCCCCGGGGAGCTGTTTTTT.